The 18 T cell receptor beta chains below all came from one sample that was sequenced in a study of shared clonotypes between healthy human individuals. Produced via immunoSEQ multiplex PCR; TCRdb's table is partial and in-frame only. The table lists some 360,000 clones, less than 85% of them singletons. Sequenced material: memory CD4+ T cells sorted from blood. Specified subset: CD45RA-negative fraction. Receptors originate from a man aged 30 to 39 in good health.

This clone is a singleton in its sample. The rearrangement links TRBV6-6 to TRBJ2-5; 7 nucleotides align to TRBD1. The CDR3 has 14 residues. Trimming took 4 bases from V and 1 from J; bases not matched to a gene: 3. Germline-derived CDR1 and CDR2 are MNHNY and SVGAGI (reference sequence). The CDR3, as DNA: TGTGCCAGCAGTTGGGGACAGTTCCAAGAGACCCAGTACTTC. The encoded protein is CASSWGQFQETQYF.

This clone was observed a single time. The V call is TRBV15, the J call TRBJ1-4; D is ambiguous. V lost 0 bases, J lost 4 bases, and 9 bases lay in between. The CDR3 totals 15 residues. CDR1 and CDR2 from the germline V gene are LNHNV and YYDKDF (reference sequence). CDR3 loop: CATSRDAGVNEKLFF. The CDR3, as DNA: TGTGCCACCAGCAGAGATGCTGGGGTTAATGAAAAACTGTTTTTT.

This clone was recorded many times. The chain couples TRBV28 to TRBJ1-3; D gene uncertain. V was clipped by 8 bases and J by 1 base, with 9 bases between them. This CDR3 comprises 13 residues. CDR1 and CDR2 (germline): MDHEN, SYDVKM. The CDR3 loop reads CASWGISGNTIYF. In DNA, the CDR3 is TGTGCCAGCTGGGGAATTTCTGGAAACACCATATATTTT.

There are a few counts of this clone. This chain links TRBV5-4 with TRBJ1-6, with unresolved D. Germline V gives CDR1 SGHNT, CDR2 YYREEE (reference sequence). V was clipped by 4 bases and J by 8 bases, with 16 bases between them. CDR3 length equals 15 residues. Written as DNA, the CDR3 is TGTGCCAGCAGCGTCAACGGTTTGGACTATTCACCCCTCCACTTT. Amino acid sequence: CASSVNGLDYSPLHF. The full variable domain, with the rest looked up from reference TRBV5-4 and TRBJ1-6, is ETGVTQSPTHLIKTRGQQVTLRCSSQSGHNTVSWYQQALGQGPQFIFQYYREEENGRGNFPPRFSGLQFPNYSSELNVNALELDDSALYLCASSVNGLDYSPLHFGNGTRLTVT.

This clone was picked up one time. This sequence joins TRBV5-1 and TRBJ2-3, with 13 bases identical to TRBD2. Per the germline V gene, CDR1 is SGHRS and CDR2 is YFSETQ. The V gene end was trimmed by 2 bases and the J gene end by 1 base; junction bases not matched to a gene: 7. This CDR3 has 18 residues. The CDR3 is CASSFGLAGVAGTDTQYF. The CDR3 nucleotides are TGCGCCAGCAGCTTCGGACTAGCGGGAGTGGCAGGCACAGATACGCAGTATTTT.

This chain joins TRBV5-1 and TRBJ2-3; 8 positions match TRBD1. The CDR3 covers 15 residues. The trim removed 1 base at V and 3 bases at J, leaving 4 bases unmatched. Germline V lookup: CDR1 SGHRS, CDR2 YFSETQ. The CDR3 here is CASSLKDRVTDTQYF. The CDR3 DNA sequence: TGCGCCAGCAGCTTGAAGGACAGGGTGACAGATACGCAGTATTTT.

The chain combines TRBV10-2 with TRBJ1-2; no clear D gene. V lost 4 bases and J 8 bases, leaving 8 bases between the germline ends. The CDR3 runs to 11 residues. Germline V CDR1 and CDR2: WSHSY, SAAADI. The CDR3 spells CASSVGWGYTF. The CDR3 region has the DNA TGCGCCAGCAGTGTCGGGTGGGGCTACACCTTC.

The chain uses TRBV14 and TRBJ1-4; tentatively, D is TRBD1 (5 bases). CDR1 is SGHDN, CDR2 FVKESK, per germline. The CDR3 length is 15 residues. Trimming left V 0 bases short and J 7 bases short, with 12 bases between. The CDR3 region has the DNA TGTGCCAGCAGCCAAGAGGGGGGTTTGGCTGAAAAACTGTTTTTT. It encodes CASSQEGGLAEKLFF.

Many counts were recorded for this clone. Within the sample, other DNA sequences also encode this same CDR3. The chain carries TRBV28 and TRBJ1-5, with a tentative D call TRBD1 (5 bases). The V gene's germline CDR1 is MDHEN and CDR2 SYDVKM. Trimming stripped 6 bases from V and 1 base from J, with 10 bases between. This CDR3 comprises 14 residues. CDR3 protein: CASSLGGSNQPQHF. CDR3 bases: TGTGCCAGCAGCCTGGGGGGGAGCAATCAGCCCCAGCATTTT.

This chain joins TRBV6-5 and TRBJ1-2, with 7 bases matching TRBD1. The CDR3 runs 14 residues. Germline CDR1 MNHEY, CDR2 SVGAGI. V lost 5 bases and J lost 6; bases outside the gene matches: 9. The CDR3 DNA follows: TGTGCCAGCAGTGGCCAGGGGGGGAGCGATGGCTACACCTTC. This codes for CASSGQGGSDGYTF.

This chain uses TRBV5-6 with TRBJ1-6; TRBD1 agrees at 9 bases. The V gene end was trimmed by 4 bases and the J gene end by 10 bases; junction bases not matched to a gene: 9. The CDR3 extends over 15 amino acids. Germline loops: CDR1 SGHDT, CDR2 YYEEEE. CDR3 nucleotide sequence: TGTGCCAGCAGCACCCCCGGGACAGGGAAATCACCCCTCCACTTT. Protein sequence: CASSTPGTGKSPLHF.

The V and J genes are TRBV4-1 and TRBJ1-5; D gene uncertain. The CDR3 contains 19 residues. V was clipped by 0 bases and J by 0 bases, with 18 bases between them. CDR1 MGHRA and CDR2 YSYEKL come from the germline V gene. DNA for the CDR3: TGCGCCAGCAGCCAAGAGGGGTCGGTAGGGTCTAATAGCAATCAGCCCCAGCATTTT. Translation: CASSQEGSVGSNSNQPQHF.

The chain carries TRBV7-2 and TRBJ2-7, with D unclear. The germline CDR1 and CDR2 sequences are SGHTA and FQGNSA. V dropped 0 bases and J dropped 3 bases, with 21 bases sitting between them. There are 18 residues in the CDR3. DNA for the CDR3: TGTGCCAGCAGCTTAGCAGGCAGAACAACCTCCCTAGGCTACGAGCAGTACTTC. It codes for CASSLAGRTTSLGYEQYF. The complete variable domain, with remaining parts taken from reference TRBV7-2 and TRBJ2-7, reads GAGVSQSPSNKVTEKGKDVELRCDPISGHTALYWYRQSLGQGLEFLIYFQGNSAPDKSGLPSDRFSAERTGGSVSTLTIQRTQQEDSAVYLCASSLAGRTTSLGYEQYFGPGTRLTVT.

The chain carries TRBV5-1 and TRBJ1-1; 8 bases map to TRBD1. V trimming: 5 bases; J trimming: 1 base; junction bases outside the gene matches: 4. CDR3 length: 14 amino acids. Germline V lookup: CDR1 SGHRS, CDR2 YFSETQ. The CDR3 is CASSKDRANTEAFF. As DNA, the CDR3 is TGCGCCAGCAGTAAGGACAGGGCGAACACTGAAGCTTTCTTT.

V and J are TRBV7-8 and TRBJ2-1, with D maybe TRBD2 (5 bases). This CDR3 has 15 residues. Deletions cut 4 bases from V and 0 bases from J, with 10 bases between. CDR1 and CDR2 (germline): SGHVS, FQNEAQ. This CDR3 is CASSYLASSYNEQFF. Here the CDR3 DNA reads TGTGCCAGCAGCTACCTAGCTTCCTCCTACAATGAGCAGTTCTTC. Filled out from reference TRBV7-8 and TRBJ2-1, the complete variable domain reads GAGVSQSPRYKVAKRGQDVALRCDPISGHVSLFWYQQALGQGPEFLTYFQNEAQLDKSGLPSDRFFAERPEGSVSTLKIQRTQQEDSAVYLCASSYLASSYNEQFFGPGTRLTVL.

V gene TRBV14 combines with J gene TRBJ1-1, with no clear D. From germline, CDR1 is SGHDN and CDR2 FVKESK. Trimming shortened V by 0 bases and J by 4 bases, and 15 bases separated the two germline ends. This CDR3 is built from 16 residues. The CDR3 loop is CASSQDLGGWGTEAFF. For the CDR3, the DNA is TGTGCCAGCAGCCAAGATCTTGGAGGGTGGGGCACTGAAGCTTTCTTT.

V usage is TRBV25-1 and J usage is TRBJ2-3, with 8 positions matching TRBD1. The trim removed 4 bases at V and 2 bases at J, leaving 5 bases unmatched. The CDR3 is made up of 15 amino acids. The germline CDR1 and CDR2 sequences are MGHDK and SYGVNS. CDR3 in DNA: TGTGCCAGCAGTGCACGACAGGGGAACACAGATACGCAGTATTTT. Protein product: CASSARQGNTDTQYF. The complete variable domain, with remaining parts taken from reference TRBV25-1 and TRBJ2-3, reads EADIYQTPRYLVIGTGKKITLECSQTMGHDKMYWYQQDPGMELHLIHYSYGVNSTEKGDLSSESTVSRIRTEHFPLTLESARPSHTSQYLCASSARQGNTDTQYFGPGTRLTVL.

This clone was picked up a small number of times. V gene TRBV7-6 combines with J gene TRBJ2-3; D call uncertain. Germline values: CDR1 SGHVS, CDR2 FNYEAQ. V lost 2 bases and J lost 2, with 5 bases in between. CDR3 length equals 13 residues. CDR3 nucleotide sequence: TGTGCCAGCAGCTTACCCACCACAGATACGCAGTATTTT. Protein product: CASSLPTTDTQYF.